This TCR beta chain derives from a study of cytotoxic CD8 clonotypes in ibrutinib-treated CLL. For the study at large: On average, each sample had 255,043 productive templates and tens of thousands of productive rearrangements. Study findings and constraints: Public clonotypes (which were uncommon) either contracted or remained stable on treatment. Having risen at ibrutinib response, clonality had fallen back toward baseline by progression.

Concerning this clone itself: Its antigen is still unknown.

Per germline, CDR1 LNHDA and CDR2 SQIVND (reference sequence). The trim removed 8 bases at V and 7 bases at J, leaving 12 bases unmatched. The CDR3 covers 14 residues. Sequencing was designed to attain a depth spanning 1 in 200,000 to 1 in 1 million T cells. Sequencing used immunoSEQ multiplex PCR; TCRdb keeps in-frame clones, though not all of them. Seen here are approximately 100,000 clones, 58% observed once, and the top ten hold around 37%. This TCR came from a human donor with chronic lymphocytic leukemia. Sequences were derived from PBMCs, sampled after 24 months of ibrutinib treatment. The V call is TRBV19, the J call TRBJ1-1, with 8 bases fitting TRBD1. CDR3 residues: CASRDRGGEGEAFF. The CDR3 nucleotides read TGTGCCAGTCGAGACAGGGGAGGAGAGGGTGAAGCTTTCTTT.